These 8 T cell receptor beta chains came from one sample sequenced in a study of brain T cells in children with intractable seizures. Libraries were prepared by immunoSEQ multiplex PCR; TCRdb keeps only in-frame clonotypes and omits some of them. The table has about 80,000 clones, around 91% seen once; the top ten hold roughly 24%. This sample comprised peripheral blood, obtained at surgery. These TCRs come from a girl aged 2 to 9 with Rasmussen encephalitis and intractable seizures.

This sequence joins TRBV25-1 and TRBJ2-1; D unresolved. Germline V CDR1 and CDR2: MGHDK, SYGVNS. The CDR3 extends over 18 amino acids. V lost 8 bases to trimming and J lost 4 bases, with 27 bases between them. The CDR3: CASPGRPSRPCFYNEQFF. The CDR3 DNA sequence: TGTGCCAGCCCAGGCCGACCATCACGGCCGTGTTTTTACAATGAGCAGTTCTTC.

The chain has TRBV5-5 and TRBJ1-6, with TRBD1 as a possible D gene (6 bases). Germline V gene data show CDR1 as SGHKS and CDR2 as YYEKEE (reference sequence). With 1 base removed from V and 11 bases from J, the gap between germline ends came to 13 bases. The CDR3 consists of 14 residues. The CDR3 region is CASSLSGQGPPLHF. The CDR3 region has the DNA TGTGCCAGCAGCTTGAGTGGGCAGGGGCCACCCCTCCACTTT. Supplemented by reference TRBV5-5 and TRBJ1-6, the full variable domain reads DAGVTQSPTHLIKTRGQQVTLRCSPISGHKSVSWYQQVLGQGPQFIFQYYEKEERGRGNFPDRFSARQFPNYSSELNVNALLLGDSALYLCASSLSGQGPPLHFGNGTRLTVT.

CDR3 loop: CATSRVGGAGELFF. The CDR3 region has the DNA TGTGCCACCAGCAGAGTGGGGGGGGCAGGGGAGCTGTTTTTT. The rearrangement uses TRBV15 and TRBJ2-2; TRBD2 might be the D (7 bases). V was pared by 1 base and J by 8 bases, with 11 bases between. The CDR3 runs 14 residues. Per germline, CDR1 LNHNV and CDR2 YYDKDF (reference sequence).

J is TRBJ2-1 and V is TRBV14, with 9 bases identical to TRBD1. The germline CDR1 and CDR2 sequences are SGHDN and FVKESK. This CDR3 is 16 amino acids long. With 4 bases clipped from V and 7 bases from J, the junction kept 11 bases outside the gene matches. CDR3 nucleotide sequence: TGTGCCAGCAGCCCTCAATATGGGACAGGGTCAAATGAGCAGTTCTTC. Amino acids: CASSPQYGTGSNEQFF. The full variable domain, with the rest looked up from reference TRBV14 and TRBJ2-1, is EAGVTQFPSHSVIEKGQTVTLRCDPISGHDNLYWYRRVMGKEIKFLLHFVKESKQDESGMPNNRFLAERTGGTYSTLKVQPAELEDSGVYFCASSPQYGTGSNEQFFGPGTRLTVL.

The V call is TRBV14, the J call TRBJ2-5, with 12 bases matching TRBD1. The CDR3 spans 15 residues. Germline-derived CDR1 and CDR2 are SGHDN and FVKESK. The trim removed 1 base at V and 4 bases at J, leaving 1 base unmatched. The CDR3 DNA is TGTGCCAGCAGCCAAGGGGACAGGGGGCGAGAGACCCAGTACTTC. It is translated as CASSQGDRGRETQYF.

This clone was seen only once. The V and J genes are TRBV5-1 and TRBJ2-5; TRBD2 is a possible D gene (6 bases). From germline, CDR1 is SGHRS and CDR2 YFSETQ. This CDR3 is built from 18 residues. Between the trimmed V and J ends, which lost 0 bases and 4 bases, there was a span of 22 bases. CDR3: CASSLALRLTRGTETQYF. The CDR3 DNA reads as TGCGCCAGCAGCTTGGCCCTCCGCTTGACTAGAGGGACAGAGACCCAGTACTTC.

This rearrangement joins TRBV3-1 (or the pseudogene TRBV3-2) to TRBJ2-7; TRBD2 agrees at 7 bases. This CDR3 has 14 residues. Germline V gene data show CDR1 as LGHDT and CDR2 as YNNKEL (reference sequence). V lost 3 bases, J lost 2 bases, and 4 bases stayed unmatched. CDR3 loop: CASSHLAGAYEQYF. The CDR3 DNA sequence: TGTGCCAGCAGCCACCTGGCGGGAGCCTACGAGCAGTACTTC.

This rearrangement joins TRBV5-1 to TRBJ1-1, with D unresolved. Germline CDR1 and CDR2: SGHRS and YFSETQ. There are 15 residues in the CDR3. Trimming took 0 bases from V and 2 from J, leaving 11 bases between them. Here the CDR3 reads CASSLVGRENTEAFF. For the CDR3, the DNA is TGCGCCAGCAGCTTGGTAGGGAGGGAAAACACTGAAGCTTTCTTT.